This note documents a single T cell receptor beta chain sequence. This record belongs to a study of blood T cell repertoires in COVID-19. About the study: Some COVID-19 samples were acute and others convalescent; all came from the United States, Italy and Spain. From T cells, B-cell-depleted T cells, or PBMCs came the material, which was cDNA or gDNA.

Sequenced by immunoSEQ multiplex PCR; TCRdb stores in-frame clones only, minus some. This sample has over 200,000 clones, with 85% to 90% found just once. This CDR3 has 18 amino acids. V shed 7 bases and J shed 4 bases, with 28 bases lying between them. Looked up from germline, CDR1 is LNHDA and CDR2 is SQIVND (reference sequence). This receptor was identified in a woman aged 60 to 75 with acute or convalescent COVID-19. The rearrangement links TRBV19 to TRBJ1-1, with D perhaps matching TRBD1 (5 bases). The specimen was peripheral blood. The DNA for the CDR3 is TGTGCCAGTATCAAACCCCAGGGAGGTGGCGCGGGGAGCACTGAAGCTTTCTTT. Protein product: CASIKPQGGGAGSTEAFF. Using reference TRBV19 and TRBJ1-1 for the parts outside the CDR3, the full variable domain is DGGITQSPKYLFRKEGQNVTLSCEQNLNHDAMYWYRQDPGQGLRLIYYSQIVNDFQKGDIAEGYSVSREKKESFPLTVTSAQKNPTAFYLCASIKPQGGGAGSTEAFFGQGTRLTVV.